This TCR beta chain was sequenced during a study of blood T cell repertoires in COVID-19. For the study at large: From T cells, B-cell-depleted T cells, or PBMCs came the material, which was cDNA or gDNA.

Repertoires were generated with immunoSEQ multiplex PCR, while TCRdb's copy carries only in-frame clones and drops some. In the table there are tens of thousands of clones, over 85% of which are singletons. The CDR3 runs to 13 residues. V was clipped by 1 base and J by 4 bases, with 7 bases between them. Germline V gene data show CDR1 as SGHTA and CDR2 as FQGNSA. The receptor comes from a man aged 50-59 years with acute or convalescent COVID-19. The sample taken for sequencing was peripheral blood. The J gene is TRBJ1-2, the V gene TRBV7-2; D not certain. CDR3 sequence (DNA): TGTGCCAGCAGCTTAGGGTACATCTATGGCTACACCTTC. Its translation: CASSLGYIYGYTF.